One sample yielded the 8 T cell receptor beta chains listed below, sequenced in a study of blood T cell repertoires in COVID-19. The method was immunoSEQ multiplex PCR; TCRdb's version includes in-frame clones alone and lacks a portion of them. The data contain 30,000 to 40,000 clones, around four fifths of them seen just once; the ten biggest clones take up around 4.9%. The sequencing input was peripheral blood. The source is a middle-aged man with active COVID-19.

The chain employs TRBV4-1 and TRBJ1-1; 7 bases fit TRBD1. CDR3 length: 16 amino acids. Germline V gene lookup returns CDR1 MGHRA and CDR2 YSYEKL. V trimming: 4 bases; J trimming: 1 base; junction bases outside the gene matches: 9. CDR3 residues: CASSRTGQTRNTEAFF. In DNA form, the CDR3 reads TGCGCCAGCAGCCGCACGGGACAGACAAGGAACACTGAAGCTTTCTTT.

The chain has TRBV5-5 and TRBJ1-2; a weak D match, TRBD1 (5 bases). The CDR3 is made up of 11 amino acids. The ends were cut back, 7 bases at V and 7 bases at J, with 11 bases in the middle. Looked up from germline, CDR1 is SGHKS and CDR2 is YYEKEE (reference sequence). The CDR3 region has the DNA TGTGCCAGCCGGGGAGGGGTTGGCTACACCTTC. Encoded protein: CASRGGVGYTF.

The V gene is TRBV19, the J gene TRBJ1-5; 9 bases line up with TRBD1. J lost 3 bases, V lost 6 bases, and 9 bases had no gene match. Looked up from germline, CDR1 is LNHDA and CDR2 is SQIVND (reference sequence). The length of the CDR3 is 16 residues. The CDR3 sequence is CASRIPDRGLNQPQHF. The CDR3 coding sequence is TGTGCCAGTAGGATTCCGGACAGGGGCCTCAATCAGCCCCAGCATTTT.

The chain combines TRBV19 with TRBJ1-4; D not certain. Germline V CDR1 and CDR2: LNHDA, SQIVND (reference sequence). V lost 3 bases, J lost 6 bases, and 11 bases lay in between. There are 14 residues in the CDR3. CDR3 sequence reads: CASSIGPQDEKLFF. CDR3 nucleotides: TGTGCCAGTAGTATTGGGCCTCAGGATGAAAAACTGTTTTTT.

This clone is categorized as medium-sized. The chain couples TRBV6-2 or TRBV6-3 to TRBJ1-2; D is unclear. Germline V gene lookup returns CDR1 MNHEY and CDR2 SVGEGT. This CDR3 is built from 11 residues. The ends were cut back, 6 bases at V and 6 bases at J, with 8 bases in the middle. CDR3 sequence: CASSPFHGYTF. The CDR3 nucleotides read TGTGCCAGCAGCCCCTTCCATGGCTACACCTTC.

V is TRBV6-2 or TRBV6-3 and J is TRBJ1-2; 7 positions agree with TRBD1. Germline V gene sequence: CDR1 MNHEY, CDR2 SVGEGT. The CDR3 spans 13 residues. The trim removed 2 bases at V and 8 bases at J, leaving 5 bases unmatched. The CDR3 spells CASSYTDRDGYTF. The CDR3 DNA sequence: TGTGCCAGCAGTTACACCGACAGGGACGGCTACACCTTC.

A few counts support this clone. The chain has TRBV15 and TRBJ2-5, with 9 bases aligning to TRBD2. CDR3 size: 15 residues. The germline V gene encodes CDR1 LNHNV and CDR2 YYDKDF (reference sequence). V shed 0 bases, J shed 5 bases, and the junction held 4 bases outside the gene matches. CDR3 sequence: CATSRDRLAGETQYF. The CDR3 region has the DNA TGTGCCACCAGCAGAGATCGTCTAGCGGGGGAGACCCAGTACTTC.

This clone was counted a single time. The chain employs TRBV10-2 and TRBJ1-2, with D possibly TRBD1 on 5 matching bases. CDR3 length: 14 residues. V dropped 4 bases and J dropped 4 bases, with 13 bases sitting between them. CDR1 and CDR2 from the germline V gene are WSHSY and SAAADI. The CDR3 region is CASSVRDQGYGYTF. CDR3 coding DNA: TGCGCCAGCAGTGTGCGGGATCAGGGCTATGGCTACACCTTC.